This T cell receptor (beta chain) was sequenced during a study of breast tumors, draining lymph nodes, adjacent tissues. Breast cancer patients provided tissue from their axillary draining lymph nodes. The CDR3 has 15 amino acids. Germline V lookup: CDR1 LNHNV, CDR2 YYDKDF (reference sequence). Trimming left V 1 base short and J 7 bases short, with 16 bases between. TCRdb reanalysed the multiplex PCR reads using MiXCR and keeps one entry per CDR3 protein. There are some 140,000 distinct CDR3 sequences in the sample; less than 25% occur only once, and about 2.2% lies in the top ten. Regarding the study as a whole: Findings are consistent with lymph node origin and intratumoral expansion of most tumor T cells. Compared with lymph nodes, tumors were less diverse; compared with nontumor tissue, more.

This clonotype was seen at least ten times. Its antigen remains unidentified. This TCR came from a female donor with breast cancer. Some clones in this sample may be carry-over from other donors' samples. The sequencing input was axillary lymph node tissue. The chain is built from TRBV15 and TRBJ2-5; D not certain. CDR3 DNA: TGTGCCACCAGCAGAGTAACTGGAGTTGAAGGGACCCAGTACTTC. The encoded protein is CATSRVTGVEGTQYF.